Below, 20 T cell receptor beta chains from the same sample are listed, as sequenced in a study of T cells in Graves' hyperthyroidism and ophthalmopathy. Amplified TCR beta CDR3 regions derived from RNA transcripts. In the first-round RT-PCR of the TCR CDR3, the HTBI primer set was used. One entry per CDR3 protein, called by TCRdb with MiXCR from the multiplex PCR reads. This sample has a few hundred thousand distinct CDR3 sequences, with about 16% found just once. Sequencing was performed on blood. These receptors all stem from a woman aged 55-69 years with Graves' ophthalmopathy.

This clonotype was recorded a few times. CDR3 sequence reads: CASSQGGGQPQHF. The CDR3 nucleotides are TGTGCCAGCAGCCAAGGGGGAGGTCAGCCCCAGCATTTT. The chain couples TRBV4-2 to TRBJ1-5; D unresolved. There are 13 residues in the CDR3. V was pared by 1 base and J by 6 bases, with 7 bases between. Germline CDR1 and CDR2: LGHNA and YNFKEQ.

The sample holds one count of this clonotype. This sequence joins TRBV29-1 and TRBJ2-5; TRBD1 matches 9 bases. The ends lost 6 bases at V and 6 bases at J; junction bases unmatched: 2. Germline loops: CDR1 SQVTM, CDR2 ANQGSEA. This CDR3 has 11 amino acids. The CDR3 reads CSVDRGKTQYF. CDR3 nucleotides: TGCAGCGTAGACAGGGGGAAGACCCAGTACTTC. The full variable domain, in which reference TRBV29-1 and TRBJ2-5 provide the parts outside the CDR3, is SAVISQKPSRDICQRGTSLTIQCQVDSQVTMMFWYRQQPGQSLTLIATANQGSEATYESGFVIDKFPISRPNLTFSTLTVSNMSPEDSSIYLCSVDRGKTQYFGPGTRLLVL.

This clonotype has ten or more counts. This rearrangement joins TRBV2 to TRBJ2-7; the match to TRBD1 covers 8 bases. Trimming at V came to 7 bases and at J to 6 bases, leaving 5 bases not matched to a gene. This CDR3 region has 12 residues. The germline gives CDR1 SNHLY, CDR2 FYNNEI. The CDR3 DNA follows: TGTGCCAGCAACAGGGGGGTCTCCGAGCAGTACTTC. Protein: CASNRGVSEQYF.

This clonotype was observed a handful of times. The chain is built from TRBV12-3 or TRBV12-4 and TRBJ2-1; TRBD2 matches at 12 bases. This CDR3 has 15 residues. V shed 4 bases and J 9 bases; nucleotides not matched to a gene: 7. The DNA of the CDR3 is TGTGCCAGCAGTTGGTCTAGCGGGAGGGCAAGTGAGCAGTTCTTC. Its protein is CASSWSSGRASEQFF.

The table lists this clonotype with a few counts. V usage is TRBV18 and J usage is TRBJ1-1, with TRBD1 as a possible D gene (6 bases). V shed 6 bases and J shed 6 bases, with 17 bases lying between them. Germline V lookup: CDR1 KGHSH, CDR2 LQKENI. CDR3 length: 14 residues. CDR3 sequence: CASSTRGVVPEAFF. DNA of the CDR3: TGTGCCAGCTCCACCAGGGGTGTCGTCCCTGAAGCTTTCTTT.

This clonotype was recorded many times. V usage is TRBV28 and J usage is TRBJ2-5, with a tentative D call TRBD2 (5 bases). Germline values: CDR1 MDHEN, CDR2 SYDVKM. CDR3 length: 13 amino acids. Trimming removed 5 bases from V and 7 bases from J, with 14 bases in between. Here the CDR3 DNA reads TGTGCCAGCAGTCCACCTCGCCGGGGGACCCAGTACTTC. It codes for CASSPPRRGTQYF.

This clonotype has at least ten counts. V usage is TRBV20-1 and J usage is TRBJ2-7; 9 bases line up with TRBD2. V gave up 5 bases and J gave up 7 bases; unmatched junction bases: 12. The CDR3 runs 14 residues. Germline V CDR1 and CDR2: DFQATT, SNEGSKA (reference sequence). The DNA of the CDR3 is TGCAGTGCTGGACGGCGGGAGGGCCAGGGGGAGCAGTACTTC. Translation gives CSAGRREGQGEQYF.

The chain recombines TRBV20-1 with TRBJ2-1; D is unclear. This CDR3 spans 15 amino acids. V gave up 6 bases and J gave up 0 bases, with 15 bases separating them. Germline values: CDR1 DFQATT, CDR2 SNEGSKA (reference sequence). The CDR3 is CSASVPSSSYNEQFF. CDR3 nucleotides: TGCAGTGCCTCCGTCCCGAGTTCCTCCTACAATGAGCAGTTCTTC.

The gene calls are TRBV5-1 and TRBJ1-1; D perhaps matches TRBD1 (5 bases). Germline values: CDR1 SGHRS, CDR2 YFSETQ. V gave up 5 bases and J gave up 3 bases, with 20 bases separating them. There are 16 residues in the CDR3. In DNA, the CDR3 is TGCGCCAGCAGGCCTTCTAGGGGTGTTGGGGACACTGAAGCTTTCTTT. Protein: CASRPSRGVGDTEAFF.

The chain employs TRBV3-1 and TRBJ2-5, with TRBD2 as a possible D gene (6 bases). The CDR3 is 15 residues long. Trimming stripped 1 base from V and 5 bases from J, with 14 bases between. CDR1 is LGHDT and CDR2 is YNNKEL in the germline V gene (reference sequence). CDR3 in amino acids: CASSQVEAGRETQYF. CDR3 bases: TGTGCCAGCAGCCAAGTAGAGGCGGGAAGGGAGACCCAGTACTTC.

V and J are TRBV7-9 and TRBJ2-5, with TRBD1 identical over 10 bases. Germline lookup yields CDR1 SEHNR and CDR2 FQNEAQ (reference sequence). The CDR3 spans 14 residues. V dropped 5 bases and J dropped 2; count of bases not matched to a gene: 2. The chain's CDR3 is CASSRDRGQETQYF. The CDR3 region has the DNA TGTGCCAGCAGCCGGGACAGGGGTCAAGAGACCCAGTACTTC.

This clonotype was detected a few times. The chain couples TRBV5-1 to TRBJ2-3, with 11 positions matching TRBD2. The V gene end was trimmed by 0 bases and the J gene end by 5 bases; junction bases not matched to a gene: 2. Looked up from germline, CDR1 is SGHRS and CDR2 is YFSETQ. The CDR3 contains 15 residues. CDR3 nucleotides: TGCGCCAGCAGCTTGGCCCTAGCGGGAGGAGATACGCAGTATTTT. Amino acid sequence: CASSLALAGGDTQYF.

The table lists this clonotype with many counts. The CDR3 bases are TGTGCCAGCTCACCCGACGGACAGGAAAATTACGAGCAGTACTTC. It yields the protein CASSPDGQENYEQYF. V gene TRBV18 combines with J gene TRBJ2-7; 7 bases map to TRBD1. The ends lost 3 bases at V and 4 bases at J; junction bases unmatched: 9. This CDR3 is built from 15 residues. CDR1 is KGHSH, CDR2 LQKENI, per germline.

This clonotype was seen many times. CDR3 loop: CASSLRPVGLSYNEQFF. The DNA for the CDR3 is TGTGCCAGCAGCTTACGACCTGTTGGCCTTTCCTACAATGAGCAGTTCTTC. The chain carries TRBV11-2 and TRBJ2-1; D gene ambiguous. Germline V gene sequence: CDR1 SGHAT, CDR2 FQNNGV. V was trimmed by 2 bases and J by 1 base, leaving 15 bases between them. The CDR3 runs 17 residues.

Regarding this clonotype: A much larger clone sits a single nucleotide away, making a read error possible. CDR3 sequence reads: CASSLSIAGVGEQFF. CDR3 coding DNA: TGTGCCAGCAGTTTAAGTATAGCGGGAGTCGGGGAGCAGTTCTTC. The chain is built from TRBV28 and TRBJ2-1, with 9 bases lining up with TRBD2. The V and J ends lost 2 bases and 10 bases, in that order; junction bases with no gene match: 9. The CDR3 sequence is 15 residues long. CDR1 and CDR2 (germline): MDHEN, SYDVKM.

This clonotype was found many times. The chain recombines TRBV5-1 with TRBJ2-1, with TRBD2 matching over 12 bases. V dropped 4 bases and J dropped 4; count of bases not matched to a gene: 6. CDR3 size: 16 residues. The germline V gene encodes CDR1 SGHRS and CDR2 YFSETQ. Here the CDR3 reads CASSRTSGTRYNEQFF. CDR3 in DNA: TGCGCCAGCAGCCGGACTAGCGGGACTCGGTACAATGAGCAGTTCTTC.

This clonotype was observed at least ten times. V and J are TRBV28 and TRBJ1-3; D gene ambiguous. The germline V gene encodes CDR1 MDHEN and CDR2 SYDVKM. The V and J ends lost 4 bases and 0 bases respectively, with 10 bases between them. The CDR3 runs to 15 residues. The DNA of the CDR3 is TGTGCCAGCAGTTCCGTCGAGATCTCTGGAAACACCATATATTTT. Protein product: CASSSVEISGNTIYF.

This clonotype was seen at least ten times. CDR3 region: CASSPPGGGYETQYF. CDR3 sequence (DNA): TGTGCCAGCAGCCCTCCGGGCGGGGGCTACGAGACCCAGTACTTC. J is TRBJ2-5 and V is TRBV7-9, with D perhaps TRBD2 (7 bases). Trimming took off 5 bases at V and 5 bases at J, with 18 bases between the two ends. This CDR3 is built from 15 residues. CDR1 is SEHNR and CDR2 is FQNEAQ in the germline V gene (reference sequence).

V and J are TRBV7-6 and TRBJ2-1; TRBD2 agrees at 8 bases. Losses at the gene ends were 0 bases for V and 0 bases for J; bases not matched to a gene: 1. CDR3 length equals 16 residues. From germline, CDR1 is SGHVS and CDR2 FNYEAQ. The CDR3 DNA sequence: TGTGCCAGCAGCTTAGCCGGGACTAGCTCCTACAATGAGCAGTTCTTC. Amino acid sequence: CASSLAGTSSYNEQFF.

This clonotype was counted at least ten times. The chain has TRBV2 and TRBJ1-1; 10 positions match TRBD1. Trimming at V came to 3 bases and at J to 6 bases, leaving 4 bases not matched to a gene. Germline loops: CDR1 SNHLY, CDR2 FYNNEI. CDR3 length equals 14 residues. The CDR3, as DNA: TGTGCCAGCAGTGAGGGACAGGGGATCGCTGAAGCTTTCTTT. It translates to CASSEGQGIAEAFF. The full variable domain, completed using reference TRBV2 and TRBJ1-1, is EPEVTQTPSHQVTQMGQEVILRCVPISNHLYFYWYRQILGQKVEFLVSFYNNEISEKSEIFDDQFSVERPDGSNFTLKIRSTKLEDSAMYFCASSEGQGIAEAFFGQGTRLTVV.